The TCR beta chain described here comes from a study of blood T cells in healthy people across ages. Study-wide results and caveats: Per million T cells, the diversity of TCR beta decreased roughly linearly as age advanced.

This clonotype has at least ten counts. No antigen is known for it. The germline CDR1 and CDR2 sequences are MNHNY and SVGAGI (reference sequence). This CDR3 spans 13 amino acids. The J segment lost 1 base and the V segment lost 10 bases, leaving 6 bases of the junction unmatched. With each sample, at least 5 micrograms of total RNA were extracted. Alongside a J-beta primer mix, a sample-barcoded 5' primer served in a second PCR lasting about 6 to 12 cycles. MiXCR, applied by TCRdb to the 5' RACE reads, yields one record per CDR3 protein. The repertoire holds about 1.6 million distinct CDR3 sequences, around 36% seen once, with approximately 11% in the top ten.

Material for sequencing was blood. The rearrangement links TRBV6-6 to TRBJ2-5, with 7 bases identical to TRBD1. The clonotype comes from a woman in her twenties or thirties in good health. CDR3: CAIRDSLQETQYF. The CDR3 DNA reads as TGTGCCATCAGGGACAGCCTCCAAGAGACCCAGTACTTC.